What follows are 27 T cell receptor beta chains derived from one specimen sequenced in a study of blood T cell repertoires in COVID-19. Produced via immunoSEQ multiplex PCR; TCRdb's table is partial and in-frame only. The repertoire consists of more than 85,000 clones, with 88% occurring once and the leading ten covering over 2.5%. Specimen: peripheral blood. The receptors come from a woman over 75 with acute or convalescent COVID-19.

The V call is TRBV7-9, the J call TRBJ2-3; TRBD2 matches at 8 bases. CDR3 length: 15 amino acids. V lost 1 base, J lost 3 bases, and 3 bases stayed unmatched. Germline CDR1 reads SEHNR; CDR2 reads FQNEAQ (reference sequence). Here the CDR3 DNA reads TGTGCCAGCAGCTTAGGTAGCGGGGCTACAGATACGCAGTATTTT. It specifies CASSLGSGATDTQYF.

V and J are TRBV10-1 and TRBJ2-3; 10 bases align to TRBD1. Germline CDR1 WNHNN, CDR2 SYGVQD (reference sequence). The CDR3 has 13 residues. Trimming removed 4 bases from V and 11 bases from J; junction bases left unmatched: 6. The CDR3 protein is CASSAPWDRGQYF. The CDR3 DNA reads as TGCGCCAGCAGTGCCCCGTGGGACAGGGGGCAGTATTTT.

This clone occurred a few times. The V call is TRBV19, the J call TRBJ1-5; D possibly corresponds to TRBD1 (5 bases). The CDR3 length is 16 residues. The V end was cut by 5 bases, the J end by 5 bases, with 19 bases between. CDR1 LNHDA and CDR2 SQIVND come from the germline V gene (reference sequence). The chain's CDR3 is CASSEPGLVGHQPQHF. The CDR3 DNA reads as TGTGCCAGTAGTGAACCGGGACTTGTGGGCCATCAGCCCCAGCATTTT.

This chain links TRBV6-5 with TRBJ1-4; D may be TRBD1 (5 bases). Germline V lookup: CDR1 MNHEY, CDR2 SVGAGI. Trimming took off 4 bases at V and 5 bases at J, with 14 bases between the two ends. The CDR3 covers 15 residues. The CDR3 sequence: CASSWGLGLNEKLFF. The CDR3 region has the DNA TGTGCCAGCAGTTGGGGCTTGGGGTTAAATGAAAAACTGTTTTTT.

The V gene is TRBV25-1, the J gene TRBJ1-1; 12 bases fit TRBD1. CDR1 is MGHDK and CDR2 is SYGVNS in the germline V gene. CDR3 length: 13 amino acids. Trimming took 4 bases from V and 9 from J; bases not matched to a gene: 3. CDR3 DNA sequence: TGTGCCAGCAGTGTACGGGACAGGGGGCAAGCTTTCTTT. Protein sequence: CASSVRDRGQAFF.

The chain couples TRBV2 to TRBJ1-2; 7 bases are shared with TRBD1. The CDR3 extends over 11 amino acids. The junction had 5 bases not matched to a gene; V was cut back by 6 bases and J by 10 bases. Germline V lookup: CDR1 SNHLY, CDR2 FYNNEI. In DNA form, the CDR3 reads TGTGCCAGCAGGACAGGGACGGCCTACACCTTC. The encoded protein is CASRTGTAYTF.

The rearrangement links TRBV9 to TRBJ1-2, with 7 bases that match TRBD1. V lost 4 bases and J lost 4; bases outside the gene matches: 7. This CDR3 contains 14 residues. Germline V lookup: CDR1 SGDLS, CDR2 YYNGEE. CDR3 region: CASSRQGSSYGYTF. The CDR3 DNA reads TGTGCCAGCAGCAGACAGGGATCCTCCTATGGCTACACCTTC.

This rearrangement joins TRBV30 to TRBJ2-1, with 9 bases lining up with TRBD2. CDR3 length equals 14 residues. After removal of 3 bases from V and 9 bases from J, the junction contained 9 bases not matched to a gene. The germline V gene encodes CDR1 GTSNPN and CDR2 SVGIG (reference sequence). CDR3 region: CAWSSFSGRREQFF. The CDR3 DNA is TGTGCCTGGAGCTCTTTTAGCGGGAGACGTGAGCAGTTCTTC.

Comments on this clone: An end of the junction differs from the germline gene, which may be a read error. V and J are TRBV7-7 and TRBJ2-7, with TRBD1 identical over 8 bases. In germline, CDR1 is SSHAT, CDR2 FNYEAQ (reference sequence). The length of the CDR3 is 14 residues. This CDR3 reads CASSLADRGYEQYF. The CDR3 DNA follows: TGTGCTAGCAGCTTGGCCGACAGGGGATACGAGCAGTACTTC.

This chain uses TRBV2 with TRBJ1-5, with TRBD1 as a possible D gene (6 bases). Per germline, CDR1 SNHLY and CDR2 FYNNEI. The germline V and J ends were trimmed by 5 bases and 10 bases, with 15 bases remaining between them. CDR3 length: 13 amino acids. The CDR3 bases are TGTGCCAGCAGTCCGGGACACCCAGATCCCCAGCATTTT. Translating gives CASSPGHPDPQHF. The variable domain in full, completed from reference TRBV2 and TRBJ1-5, reads EPEVTQTPSHQVTQMGQEVILRCVPISNHLYFYWYRQILGQKVEFLVSFYNNEISEKSEIFDDQFSVERPDGSNFTLKIRSTKLEDSAMYFCASSPGHPDPQHFGDGTRLSIL.

This clone was counted only a few times. The V call is TRBV4-1, the J call TRBJ2-5, with 11 positions matching TRBD1. V lost 1 base, J lost 5 bases, and 18 bases stayed unmatched. Germline V gene sequence: CDR1 MGHRA, CDR2 YSYEKL. The CDR3 contains 20 residues. The CDR3 DNA reads TGCGCCAGCAGCCAAGTATCGGCCGCCGGGACAGGGGGTAGTTGGGAGACCCAGTACTTC. It encodes CASSQVSAAGTGGSWETQYF.

The V call is TRBV4-1, the J call TRBJ1-1; 9 positions agree with TRBD1. The CDR3 extends over 14 amino acids. With 4 bases clipped from V and 5 bases from J, the junction kept 5 bases outside the gene matches. Germline V gives CDR1 MGHRA, CDR2 YSYEKL. The CDR3: CASSRTGGGTEAFF. The CDR3 DNA sequence: TGCGCCAGCAGCCGCACAGGGGGCGGTACTGAAGCTTTCTTT.

This chain connects TRBV7-9 to TRBJ1-2, with D possibly being TRBD1 (5 bases). V lost 6 bases, J lost 3 bases, and 14 bases lay in between. Germline V CDR1 and CDR2: SEHNR, FQNEAQ (reference sequence). The CDR3 runs to 14 residues. The chain's CDR3 is CASSFSQGHYGYTF. The CDR3 DNA reads as TGTGCCAGCAGTTTCAGCCAGGGCCACTATGGCTACACCTTC.

The chain is built from TRBV5-4 and TRBJ2-7, with TRBD2 matching over 9 bases. The CDR3 covers 16 residues. In germline, CDR1 is SGHNT, CDR2 YYREEE (reference sequence). V lost 4 bases and J lost 7; bases outside the gene matches: 15. This CDR3 is CASSPTSGEGPWEQYF. The CDR3 region has the DNA TGTGCCAGCAGCCCGACTAGCGGAGAGGGCCCTTGGGAGCAGTACTTC. The complete variable domain, with remaining parts taken from reference TRBV5-4 and TRBJ2-7, reads ETGVTQSPTHLIKTRGQQVTLRCSSQSGHNTVSWYQQALGQGPQFIFQYYREEENGRGNFPPRFSGLQFPNYSSELNVNALELDDSALYLCASSPTSGEGPWEQYFGPGTRLTVT.

This rearrangement joins TRBV30 to TRBJ1-4; 11 nucleotides line up with TRBD1. With 2 bases clipped from V and 8 bases from J, the junction kept 7 bases outside the gene matches. Germline V CDR1 and CDR2: GTSNPN, SVGIG (reference sequence). The CDR3 has 15 amino acids. The CDR3 loop reads CAWSSTGTGGEKLFF. CDR3 nucleotides: TGTGCCTGGAGTTCCACCGGGACAGGGGGAGAAAAACTGTTTTTT.

J is TRBJ2-2 and V is TRBV6-2 or TRBV6-3; D gene ambiguous. The CDR3 has 14 amino acids. Germline loops: CDR1 MNHEY, CDR2 SVGEGT. V lost 7 bases and J lost 6, with 15 bases in between. CDR3 sequence (DNA): TGTGCCAGCAACCCAGCAGGTCAGGCCGGGGAGCTGTTTTTT. Residues: CASNPAGQAGELFF.

J is TRBJ1-2 and V is TRBV6-2 or TRBV6-3; D is unresolved. V was trimmed by 0 bases and J by 1 base, leaving 9 bases between them. This CDR3 contains 15 residues. Looked up from germline, CDR1 is MNHEY and CDR2 is SVGEGT. The chain's CDR3 is CASSYSPRGNYGYTF. In nucleotides, the CDR3 is TGTGCCAGCAGTTACTCCCCACGGGGTAACTATGGCTACACCTTC.

The gene calls are TRBV19 and TRBJ2-7; D may be TRBD2 (6 bases). The germline V and J ends were trimmed by 5 bases and 0 bases, with 11 bases remaining between them. The germline gives CDR1 LNHDA, CDR2 SQIVND (reference sequence). The CDR3 is 14 residues long. CDR3 amino acids: CASSVAGYSYEQYF. As DNA, the CDR3 is TGTGCCAGTAGTGTGGCGGGATACTCCTACGAGCAGTACTTC. The full variable domain, rest sourced from reference TRBV19 and TRBJ2-7, is DGGITQSPKYLFRKEGQNVTLSCEQNLNHDAMYWYRQDPGQGLRLIYYSQIVNDFQKGDIAEGYSVSREKKESFPLTVTSAQKNPTAFYLCASSVAGYSYEQYFGPGTRLTVT.

The chain couples TRBV5-1 to TRBJ1-2, with 7 bases identical to TRBD1. Germline V gene lookup returns CDR1 SGHRS and CDR2 YFSETQ. Germline trimming cut 2 bases from V and 2 bases from J; bases unmatched to any gene: 6. The CDR3 consists of 15 residues. The DNA of the CDR3 is TGCGCCAGCAGCTTAATGCAGGGGGGCAACTATGGCTACACCTTC. Translating gives CASSLMQGGNYGYTF.

The V and J genes are TRBV5-5 and TRBJ2-2; D remains ambiguous. V dropped 3 bases and J dropped 7 bases, with 19 bases sitting between them. CDR3 length: 16 amino acids. Germline V lookup: CDR1 SGHKS, CDR2 YYEKEE (reference sequence). The CDR3 DNA sequence: TGTGCCAGCAGCTCAATTCCGGTTCTTCGTGGCGGGGAGCTGTTTTTT. Protein: CASSSIPVLRGGELFF.

The chain employs TRBV10-3 and TRBJ2-7; D is possibly TRBD1 (5 bases). Germline CDR1 and CDR2: ENHRY and SYGVKD. Between the trimmed V and J ends, which lost 6 bases and 4 bases, there was a span of 10 bases. The CDR3 has 12 residues. CDR3 loop: CAISARQYEQYF. The CDR3, as DNA: TGTGCCATCAGCGCCAGACAGTACGAGCAGTACTTC.

The V and J genes are TRBV20-1 and TRBJ2-3; 11 bases map to TRBD2. The CDR3 runs 15 residues. Unmatched junction bases numbered 6, after V lost 3 bases and J lost 4 bases. The germline CDR1 and CDR2 sequences are DFQATT and SNEGSKA (reference sequence). This CDR3 reads CSASSGGAFADTQYF. Here the CDR3 DNA reads TGCAGTGCTAGTAGCGGGGGGGCATTCGCAGATACGCAGTATTTT.

The chain uses TRBV7-2 and TRBJ2-3; D gene ambiguous. Germline CDR1 and CDR2: SGHTA and FQGNSA. This CDR3 has 16 residues. Trimming cost V 7 bases and J 0 bases, with 17 bases left between them. CDR3: CASNRRRASSTDTQYF. The CDR3 DNA reads TGTGCCAGCAATCGGCGGAGAGCCTCTAGCACAGATACGCAGTATTTT.

This chain uses TRBV7-9 with TRBJ2-5; a possible D gene is TRBD1 (6 bases). CDR1 SEHNR and CDR2 FQNEAQ come from the germline V gene (reference sequence). CDR3 length equals 15 residues. Trimming removed 5 bases at V and 2 bases at J, with 15 bases between. CDR3 nucleotides: TGTGCCAGCAGCCTAAGTTCCGGGACACAAGAGACCCAGTACTTC. This translates into CASSLSSGTQETQYF.

This clone was picked up one time. V and J are TRBV5-6 and TRBJ1-2; possible D gene TRBD1, 6 bases. The germline CDR1 and CDR2 sequences are SGHDT and YYEEEE. Trimming shortened V by 4 bases and J by 4 bases, and 14 bases separated the two germline ends. The length of the CDR3 is 14 residues. The CDR3 nucleotides are TGTGCCAGCAGCCTGGGGCAGGGGACCTATGGCTACACCTTC. The encoded protein is CASSLGQGTYGYTF.

This clone was observed once. This rearrangement joins TRBV7-9 to TRBJ2-7, with 8 nucleotides matching TRBD1. Germline CDR1 reads SEHNR; CDR2 reads FQNEAQ (reference sequence). The CDR3 contains 14 residues. V lost 4 bases, J lost 2 bases, and 4 bases stayed unmatched. CDR3 residues: CASSWDRPPYEQYF. DNA for the CDR3: TGTGCCAGCAGCTGGGACAGGCCGCCCTACGAGCAGTACTTC.

The V and J genes are TRBV6-6 and TRBJ1-5; tentative D call: TRBD1 (5 bases). Germline CDR1 MNHNY, CDR2 SVGAGI (reference sequence). V lost 5 bases, J lost 6 bases, and 14 bases lay in between. CDR3 size: 14 residues. CDR3 region: CASSGLKGAQPQHF. CDR3 DNA sequence: TGTGCCAGCAGTGGGTTGAAAGGGGCTCAGCCCCAGCATTTT.